This T cell receptor beta chain was found in a study of cytomegalovirus exposure and HLA in healthy donors. This CDR3 has 17 residues. CDR1 SGDLS and CDR2 YYNGEE come from the germline V gene. V shed 4 bases and J shed 4 bases, with 22 bases lying between them. This clone was seen only once. Its antigen is as yet unknown. In the PCR, 60 Vbeta and 13 Jbeta primers were used. Sequenced by immunoSEQ multiplex PCR; TCRdb stores in-frame clones only, minus some. This table has around 150,000 clones, 66% appearing once. Whole-study results and caveats: The study designated 150 to 200 TCR beta chains cytomegalovirus-associated. Presence/absence analysis assumed near-uniform sequencing depth across donors. Earlier analysis found most TCR beta V segments productive about 87% or about 30% of the time.

The sequenced material came from PBMCs. This clonotype was sampled from a human donor in good health. V gene TRBV9 combines with J gene TRBJ2-3, with D maybe TRBD1 (7 bases). CDR3 coding DNA: TGTGCCAGCAGCCCGCGGGACAGTTCGTCTGTCCCAGATACGCAGTATTTT. It translates to CASSPRDSSSVPDTQYF.